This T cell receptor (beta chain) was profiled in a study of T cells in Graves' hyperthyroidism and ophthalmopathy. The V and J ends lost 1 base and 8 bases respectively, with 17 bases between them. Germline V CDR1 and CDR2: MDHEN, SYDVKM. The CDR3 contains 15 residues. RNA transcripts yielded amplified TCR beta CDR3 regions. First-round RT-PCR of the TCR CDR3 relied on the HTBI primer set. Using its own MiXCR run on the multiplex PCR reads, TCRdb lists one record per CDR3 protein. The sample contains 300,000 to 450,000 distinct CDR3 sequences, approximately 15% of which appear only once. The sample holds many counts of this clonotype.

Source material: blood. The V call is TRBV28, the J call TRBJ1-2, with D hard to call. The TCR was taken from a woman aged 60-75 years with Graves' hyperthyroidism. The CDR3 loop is CASSLFTVRFVGYTF. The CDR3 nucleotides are TGTGCCAGCAGTTTATTTACAGTCCGTTTCGTCGGCTACACCTTC.